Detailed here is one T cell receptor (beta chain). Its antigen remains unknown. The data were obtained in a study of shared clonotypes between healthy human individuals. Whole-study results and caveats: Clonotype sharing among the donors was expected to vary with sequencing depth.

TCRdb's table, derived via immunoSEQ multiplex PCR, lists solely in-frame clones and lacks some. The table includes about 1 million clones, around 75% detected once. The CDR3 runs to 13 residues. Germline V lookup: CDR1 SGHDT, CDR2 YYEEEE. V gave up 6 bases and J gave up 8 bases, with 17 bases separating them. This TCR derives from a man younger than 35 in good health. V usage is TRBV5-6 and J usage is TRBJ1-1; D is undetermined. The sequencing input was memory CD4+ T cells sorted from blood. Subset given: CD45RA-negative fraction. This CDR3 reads CASTFADGQEAFF. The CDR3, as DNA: TGTGCCAGCACCTTTGCCGACGGGCAGGAAGCTTTCTTT.